These 10 T cell receptor beta chains share one sample of origin, sequenced in a study of PD-L1 blockade in urothelial cancer. The sample's time point: pretreatment peripheral blood. The table came from immunoSEQ multiplex PCR; TCRdb's copy has only in-frame clones and leaves some out. The sample records fewer than 65,000 clones, around nine tenths being singletons. The starting material was PBMCs, obtained around atezolizumab (anti-PD-L1) treatment. These receptors were collected from a woman aged 60 to 75 with urothelial cancer.

The gene calls are TRBV2 and TRBJ2-1, with 14 bases lining up with TRBD2. Germline V lookup: CDR1 SNHLY, CDR2 FYNNEI. V gave up 5 bases and J gave up 5 bases; unmatched junction bases: 11. The CDR3 runs 18 residues. CDR3 loop: CASSRTSGRFRSHNEQFF. In nucleotides, the CDR3 is TGTGCCAGCAGTCGGACTAGCGGGAGGTTCCGATCTCACAATGAGCAGTTCTTC.

The V call is TRBV29-1, the J call TRBJ1-2; 8 bases match TRBD1. Germline V gene lookup returns CDR1 SQVTM and CDR2 ANQGSEA. CDR3 length: 14 residues. After removal of 3 bases from V and 3 bases from J, the junction contained 6 bases not matched to a gene. The CDR3, as DNA: TGCAGCGTTGAGAGGACAGGGCGGTACTATGGCTACACCTTC. This codes for CSVERTGRYYGYTF.

This clone was picked up one time. The DNA of the CDR3 is TGTGCCAGCAGCCAAGATGGGGGACAGGGAGTTAGGTACGAGCAGTACTTC. Protein product: CASSQDGGQGVRYEQYF. V usage is TRBV4-2 and J usage is TRBJ2-7, with 9 bases that match TRBD1. CDR1 is LGHNA, CDR2 YNFKEQ, per germline. V shed 0 bases and J 4 bases; nucleotides not matched to a gene: 10. The CDR3 is 17 residues long.

This chain links TRBV5-1 with TRBJ2-2; D may be TRBD1 (6 bases). The CDR3 contains 14 residues. Deletions cut 2 bases from V and 6 bases from J, with 11 bases between. Germline CDR1 and CDR2: SGHRS and YFSETQ. CDR3 sequence (DNA): TGCGCCAGCAGCTTAGACAGGTTCGCCGGGGAGCTGTTTTTT. It yields the protein CASSLDRFAGELFF.

V is TRBV9 and J is TRBJ2-6, with unresolved D. This CDR3 spans 18 amino acids. Germline lookup yields CDR1 SGDLS and CDR2 YYNGEE. The ends were cut back, 0 bases at V and 0 bases at J, with 13 bases in the middle. The CDR3 here is CASSVANGPGSGANVLTF. In DNA, the CDR3 is TGTGCCAGCAGCGTAGCGAATGGTCCCGGCTCTGGGGCCAACGTCCTGACTTTC.

A word on this clone: The identical CDR3 is also encoded by other nucleotide sequences in the sample. The chain links TRBV5-4 to TRBJ2-1; 8 bases are a match to TRBD2. Trimming removed 4 bases from V and 2 bases from J; junction bases left unmatched: 8. Germline V gene lookup returns CDR1 SGHNT and CDR2 YYREEE (reference sequence). CDR3 length equals 16 residues. In DNA, the CDR3 is TGTGCCAGCAGCCCTACCGGGACTAGGGCCTACAATGAGCAGTTCTTC. It is translated as CASSPTGTRAYNEQFF.

The chain uses TRBV4-3 and TRBJ1-5, with 8 bases that match TRBD1. The CDR3 has 15 amino acids. From germline, CDR1 is LGHNA and CDR2 YSLEER. The trim removed 4 bases at V and 5 bases at J, leaving 7 bases unmatched. The CDR3 protein is CASSPGQGRDQPQHF. The CDR3 region has the DNA TGCGCCAGCAGCCCAGGACAGGGCAGGGATCAGCCCCAGCATTTT.

This chain connects TRBV7-8 to TRBJ1-2; D gene ambiguous. The CDR3 is made up of 15 amino acids. The ends were cut back, 0 bases at V and 4 bases at J, with 12 bases in the middle. Looked up from germline, CDR1 is SGHVS and CDR2 is FQNEAQ. The CDR3 reads CASSLAADLFYGYTF. In nucleotides, the CDR3 is TGTGCCAGCAGCTTAGCGGCAGACTTATTCTATGGCTACACCTTC.

The chain combines TRBV29-1 with TRBJ2-3; no definite D call. The germline V gene has CDR1 SQVTM and CDR2 ANQGSEA. Trimming took 6 bases from V and 3 from J, leaving 7 bases between them. CDR3 length: 11 amino acids. CDR3 sequence (DNA): TGCAGCGTCCTACAGACAGATACGCAGTATTTT. It is translated as CSVLQTDTQYF.

The V and J genes are TRBV19 and TRBJ1-5, with D uncertain. Trimming left V 5 bases short and J 9 bases short, with 11 bases between. Germline CDR1 and CDR2: LNHDA and SQIVND (reference sequence). CDR3 size: 12 residues. The CDR3 bases are TGTGCCAGTAGTCCCCCTACGTCGCCCCAGCATTTT. It translates to CASSPPTSPQHF.